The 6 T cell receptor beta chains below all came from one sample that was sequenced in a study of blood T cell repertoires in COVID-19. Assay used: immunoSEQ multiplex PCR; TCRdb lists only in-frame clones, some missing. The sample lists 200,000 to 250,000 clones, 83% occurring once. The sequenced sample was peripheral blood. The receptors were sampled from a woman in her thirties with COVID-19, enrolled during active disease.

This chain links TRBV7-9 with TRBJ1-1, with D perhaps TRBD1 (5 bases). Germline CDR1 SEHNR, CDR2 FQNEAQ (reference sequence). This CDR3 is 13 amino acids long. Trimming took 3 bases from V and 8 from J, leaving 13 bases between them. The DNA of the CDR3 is TGTGCCAGCAGCTTCCCCGGGACTTTCGAAGCTTTCTTT. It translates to CASSFPGTFEAFF. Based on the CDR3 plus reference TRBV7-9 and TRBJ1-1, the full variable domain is DTGVSQNPRHKITKRGQNVTFRCDPISEHNRLYWYRQTLGQGPEFLTYFQNEAQLEKSRLLSDRFSAERPKGSFSTLEIQRTEQGDSAMYLCASSFPGTFEAFFGQGTRLTVV.

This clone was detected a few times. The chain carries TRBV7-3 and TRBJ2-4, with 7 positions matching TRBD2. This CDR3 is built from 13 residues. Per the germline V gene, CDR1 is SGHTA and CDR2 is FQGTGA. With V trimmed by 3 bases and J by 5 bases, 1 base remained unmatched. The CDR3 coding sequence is TGTGCCAGCAGCTTGAGCGGGGAAAACATTCAGTACTTC. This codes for CASSLSGENIQYF.

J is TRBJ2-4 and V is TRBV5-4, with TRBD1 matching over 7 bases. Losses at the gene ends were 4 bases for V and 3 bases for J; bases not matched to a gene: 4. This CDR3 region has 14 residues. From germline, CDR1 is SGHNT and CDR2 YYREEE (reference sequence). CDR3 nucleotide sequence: TGTGCCAGCAGCCCTAGGGACAGCAAAAACATTCAGTACTTC. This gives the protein CASSPRDSKNIQYF.

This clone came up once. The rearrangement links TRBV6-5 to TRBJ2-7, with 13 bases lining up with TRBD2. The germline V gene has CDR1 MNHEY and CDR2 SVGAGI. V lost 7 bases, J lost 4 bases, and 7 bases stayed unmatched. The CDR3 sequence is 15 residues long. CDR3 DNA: TGTGCCAGCACCTACAGGACTAGCGGGAGTTACGAGCAGTACTTC. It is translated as CASTYRTSGSYEQYF.

CDR3 loop: CASSWGGRTEAFF. CDR3 coding DNA: TGTGCCAGCAGTTGGGGAGGGCGTACTGAAGCTTTCTTT. V usage is TRBV6-5 and J usage is TRBJ1-1; no clear D gene. Germline CDR1 and CDR2: MNHEY and SVGAGI. Trimming shortened V by 4 bases and J by 5 bases, and 11 bases separated the two germline ends. The CDR3 runs 13 residues.

The CDR3 is CASSLGGTSNYGYTF. The CDR3 DNA reads as TGCGCCAGCAGCTTGGGAGGGACATCTAACTATGGCTACACCTTC. This rearrangement joins TRBV5-1 to TRBJ1-2; D might be TRBD1 (6 bases). Germline CDR1 and CDR2: SGHRS and YFSETQ. Trimming pared 0 bases from V and 0 bases from J, leaving 9 bases between. The CDR3 is 15 residues long.